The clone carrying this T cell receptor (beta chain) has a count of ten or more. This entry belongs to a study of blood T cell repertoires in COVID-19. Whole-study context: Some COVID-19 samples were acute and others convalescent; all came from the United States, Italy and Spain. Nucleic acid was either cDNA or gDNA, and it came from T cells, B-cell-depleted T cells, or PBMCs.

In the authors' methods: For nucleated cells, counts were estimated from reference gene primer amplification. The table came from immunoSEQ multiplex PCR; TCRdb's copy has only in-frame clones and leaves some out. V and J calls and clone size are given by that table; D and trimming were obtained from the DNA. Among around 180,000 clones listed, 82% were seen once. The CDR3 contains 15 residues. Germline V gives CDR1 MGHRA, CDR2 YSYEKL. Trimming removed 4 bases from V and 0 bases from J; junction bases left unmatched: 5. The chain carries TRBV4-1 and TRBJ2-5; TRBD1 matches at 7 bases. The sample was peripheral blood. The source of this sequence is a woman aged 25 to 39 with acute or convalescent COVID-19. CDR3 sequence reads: CASSLHQGDQETQYF. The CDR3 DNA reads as TGCGCCAGCAGCCTGCACCAGGGGGACCAAGAGACCCAGTACTTC.